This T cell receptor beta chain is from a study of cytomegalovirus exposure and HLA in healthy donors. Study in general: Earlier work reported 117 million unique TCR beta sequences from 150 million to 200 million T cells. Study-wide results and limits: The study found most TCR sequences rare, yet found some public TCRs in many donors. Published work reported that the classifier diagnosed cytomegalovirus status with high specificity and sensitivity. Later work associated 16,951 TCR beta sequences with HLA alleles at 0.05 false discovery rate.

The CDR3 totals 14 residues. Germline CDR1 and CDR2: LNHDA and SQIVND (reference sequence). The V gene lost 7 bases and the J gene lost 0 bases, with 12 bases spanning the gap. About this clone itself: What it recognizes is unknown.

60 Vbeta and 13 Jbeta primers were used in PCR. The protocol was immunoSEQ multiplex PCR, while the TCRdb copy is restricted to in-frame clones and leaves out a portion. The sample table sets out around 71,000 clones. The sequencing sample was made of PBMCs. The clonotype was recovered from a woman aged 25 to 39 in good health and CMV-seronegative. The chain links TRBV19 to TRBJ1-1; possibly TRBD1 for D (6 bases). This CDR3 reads CASTQQGVNTEAFF. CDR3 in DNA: TGTGCCAGTACCCAACAGGGTGTGAACACTGAAGCTTTCTTT.